This is a list of T cell receptor beta chains from one sample in a study of siplizumab effects on memory and regulatory T cells. Produced via immunoSEQ multiplex PCR; TCRdb's table is partial and in-frame only. The sample records about 62,000 clones, around 79% being singletons. Sequenced sample: memory CD4+ T cells sorted from blood. These TCRs come from a human donor in good health. The CDR3 runs from the conserved cysteine through the conserved F or W. Fields, in order: clone size, D gene, V gene, J gene, CDR3 protein, CDR3 DNA. D genes are given only for firm matches. Not all rows give a size; the values are once, few, many and, for expanded clones, a class.

NA	NA	TRBV4-3	TRBJ1-3	CASSQARFSGNTIYF	TGCGCCAGCAGCCAAGCCAGGTTCTCTGGAAACACCATATATTTT
NA	NA	TRBV11-1	TRBJ2-7	CASSLAGGIYEQYF	TGTGCCAGCAGCTTAGCGGGAGGTATCTACGAGCAGTACTTC
NA	TRBD1	TRBV29-1	TRBJ2-2	CSVEGRGLMNTGELFF	TGCAGCGTTGAGGGCAGGGGGCTCATGAACACCGGGGAGCTGTTTTTT
NA	TRBD1	TRBV10-3	TRBJ1-5	CAIRGQGIGNNQPQHF	TGTGCCATCAGGGGACAGGGAATTGGAAACAATCAGCCCCAGCATTTT
NA	NA	TRBV10-3	TRBJ1-2	CAIRDSSYTF	TGTGCCATCAGGGACTCGAGCTACACCTTC
NA	NA	TRBV4-2	TRBJ2-3	CASSQDPGSSTDTQYF	TGTGCCAGCAGCCAAGATCCAGGGTCTAGCACAGATACGCAGTATTTT
once	NA	TRBV29-1	TRBJ1-4	CSVKTGEKLFF	TGCAGCGTTAAAACAGGGGAAAAACTGTTTTTT
NA	NA	TRBV12-5	TRBJ2-1	CASGLDRTNEQFF	TGTGCTAGTGGTTTGGACAGGACGAATGAGCAGTTCTTC
NA	TRBD1	TRBV5-6	TRBJ1-2	CASSPGQGNYGYTF	TGTGCCAGCAGCCCCGGACAGGGAAACTATGGCTACACCTTC
NA	NA	TRBV19	TRBJ1-2	CASSIRFGLPLSYTF	TGTGCCAGTAGTATCCGTTTTGGACTGCCTCTAAGCTACACCTTC
NA	TRBD2	TRBV4-3	TRBJ2-7	CASSQDLLAAEQYF	TGCGCCAGCAGCCAAGATCTACTAGCGGCCGAGCAGTACTTC
NA	NA	TRBV11-2	TRBJ1-3	CASSQGHLLGNTIYF	TGTGCCAGCAGCCAGGGACACCTTCTTGGAAACACCATATATTTT
NA	TRBD2	TRBV5-1	TRBJ2-1	CASSLTAGGSYNEQFF	TGCGCCAGCAGCTTAACGGCGGGGGGATCCTACAATGAGCAGTTCTTC
NA	TRBD2	TRBV28	TRBJ2-5	CATGAGERETQYF	TGTGCCACCGGAGCGGGGGAAAGAGAGACCCAGTACTTC
few	NA	TRBV15	TRBJ1-2	CATSRDQTYGYTF	TGTGCCACCAGCAGAGACCAGACCTATGGCTACACCTTC
NA	NA	TRBV7-6	TRBJ2-5	CASSVGGETQYF	TGTGCCAGCAGCGTAGGGGGTGAGACCCAGTACTTC
few	NA	TRBV5-1	TRBJ2-5	CASSLAAPGETQYF	TGCGCCAGCAGCTTGGCAGCTCCGGGGGAGACCCAGTACTTC
few	NA	TRBV28	TRBJ1-4	CASSLPLGSNEKLFF	TGTGCCAGCAGTTTACCTCTGGGTTCTAATGAAAAACTGTTTTTT
NA	NA	TRBV7-6	TRBJ2-1	CASSLASWEDTYNEQFF	TGTGCCAGCAGCTTAGCGTCCTGGGAGGATACATACAATGAGCAGTTCTTC
NA	NA	TRBV7-7	TRBJ2-6	CASSPAGANVLTF	TGTGCCAGCAGCCCAGCTGGGGCCAACGTCCTGACTTTC
few	NA	TRBV7-8	TRBJ1-5	CASSHQGNYQPQHF	TGTGCCAGCAGCCACCAGGGTAATTATCAGCCCCAGCATTTT
NA	NA	TRBV28	TRBJ2-2	CASSWGRRGPGELFF	TGTGCCAGCAGTTGGGGACGACGGGGACCCGGGGAGCTGTTTTTT
NA	NA	TRBV12-5	TRBJ2-3	CASGFEDTQYF	TGTGCTAGTGGTTTCGAGGATACGCAGTATTTT
few	TRBD2	TRBV6-5	TRBJ2-7	CASSLRGGPSYEQYF	TGTGCCAGCAGTCTACGCGGGGGTCCCTCCTACGAGCAGTACTTC
NA	NA	TRBV9	TRBJ2-3	CASSVGWDQSTDTQYF	TGTGCCAGCAGCGTAGGGTGGGACCAGAGCACAGATACGCAGTATTTT
NA	NA	TRBV5-6	TRBJ1-5	CASSLAGNVGQPQHF	TGTGCCAGCAGCTTGGCCGGGAATGTAGGGCAGCCCCAGCATTTT